This TCR beta chain appears in the sequencing data of a study of cytomegalovirus exposure and HLA in healthy donors (dated by TCRdb to about 2017). Background on the whole study: An earlier analysis of some 600 of the donors reported approximately 260 Gb of sequence data and around 120 million unique TCR beta sequences obtained from roughly 180 million T cells. Across approximately 400 genotyped donors of the cohort, an average of roughly 200,000 unique TCR beta nucleotide sequences per donor were sequenced, and approximately 17% of those sequences were non-productive. To study patterns of TCR occurrence, a later analysis re-analyzed previously published TCR beta repertoires from around 660 donors and added high-resolution HLA genotyping. An earlier analysis of about 620 of the donors applied high-throughput TCR beta sequencing to assess whether each TCR beta V gene segment acted as functional or pseudogenic. The study used immunosequencing to profile the T cell repertoires of approximately 690 subjects and linked those repertoires to cytomegalovirus serostatus. Typing coverage varied by locus: roughly 620-640 donors for A, B, C, DRB1 and DQB1; 500 to 550 for DQA1; some 610 for DPA1; under 490 for DPB1. Donor age, sex, ethnicity and CMV serostatus were compiled alongside the repertoire data. Four or five DR-DQ haplotypes were handled as single units for association and clustering, since linkage in the cohort was strong. The study aimed to test whether cataloging public T cell receptors could reveal signatures of past pathogen exposure. Among the roughly 410 genotyped donors, more than 70% belonged to the genetic ancestry cluster associated with self-reported Caucasian donors. Genome-wide SNP genotypes for about three fifths of the 666 donors were used in a later genetic analysis, which treated that subset as a discovery cohort. To predict cytomegalovirus infection status, the study brought together high-throughput TCR immunosequencing, statistical association of individual TCRs with disease status, and machine learning. Around 330 gigabases of sequencing data and around 85 million unique TCR sequences made up an early release that covered approximately 620 HLA-typed donors. Along with the approximately 670-subject first cohort, a separate validation cohort of about 110 different subjects was used. HLA typing included class I and class II loci at four-digit resolution. In the later analysis, no new phenotypic data were used to find candidate immune exposures; instead, reliance was placed on TCR beta sequences and their occurrence across donors. Every repertoire in the discovery cohort had been generated on one and the same sequencing platform.

Receptor libraries were prepared by the immunoSEQ multiplex PCR assay. For the multiplex PCR, a mixture combining 60 forward primers for TCR Vbeta segments and 13 reverse primers for TCR Jbeta segments was used. The CDR3 region of rearranged TCR beta genes was amplified from genomic DNA by a multiplex PCR assay. On the Illumina HiSeq System, the amplified TCR beta libraries were sequenced as 87-base-pair reads. Concerning the study's data processing: In a later analysis, tens of millions of unique TCR beta chains were counted across the 650 to 700 repertoires, and approximately 11 million of these chains were shared by at least two donors. Raw reads were error-corrected and collapsed into unique sequences with a nearest-neighbor algorithm that merged closely related sequences to remove PCR and sequencing errors. V, D and J gene segments were assigned by aligning CDR3 sequences to IMGT reference sequences. Each retained sequence needed at least a six-nucleotide match to both a V gene segment and a J gene segment. Rearrangements were classified as productive when the CDR3 lacked stop codons and remained in frame with V and J, and all other rearrangements were classified as non-productive. CDR3 was defined by IMGT convention, running from the second conserved V-encoded cysteine to the conserved J-encoded phenylalanine. The earlier analysis of roughly 590 of the donors excluded any sequence lacking an unambiguous match to a single V gene segment. In an earlier analysis of approximately 560 of the donors, a V segment was called functional when productive rearrangements were above 56.7%, and segregating when the standard deviation between donors exceeded 5%. A statistical classification framework was built to diagnose cytomegalovirus status from the catalog of TCR beta chain sequences. In a later analysis, V and J genes were assigned by comparing TCR nucleotide sequences against IMGT/GENE-DB human TR gene sequences. Using the TCRdist pipeline, a later analysis assigned CDR3 sequences along with most-parsimonious VDJ recombination scenarios. In a later analysis, every TCR beta chain was defined by the combination of its CDR3 amino acid sequence and its V-gene family, and reads without a unique V-gene family were dropped. A later analysis removed 500 to 650 highly shared, low-generation-probability nucleotide sequences to deal with suspected cross-contamination and a sequencing artifact. A later analysis calculated a clonal expansion index for each public chain from normalized within-repertoire ranks of inferred template counts. In a later analysis, generation probabilities were computed with a VDJ recombination model fitted to out-of-frame rearrangements, and the resulting probabilities were checked against IGoR. A later analysis scored TCR-TCR, TCR-HLA and TCR-CMV co-occurrence with hypergeometric tests, applying a repertoire-size bias correction to TCR pairs. To estimate false discovery rates, a later analysis permuted the HLA or CMV assignments 20 times. In a later analysis, co-occurring TCRs were grouped with DBSCAN, and TCRdist sequence similarity was added when clustering was performed within HLA-allele-positive subsets. Repertoires with fewer than 30,000 or more than 120,000 public chains, plus five repertoires with anomalous nucleotide sharing, were excluded from co-occurrence clustering. Sourced from immuneACCESS, this table was stored by TCRdb with only in-frame sequences that have V and J called. A share of the clones is absent; for the studies checked, an unresolved V gene accounts for under half, and the remainder has no known explanation. That table is the source of V, J and clone size, and D and trimming were worked out from the DNA. The table for this sample lists more than 110,000 clones; around 75% of them were counted only once. The ten top clones hold around 7% of the sample.

What the study reported, not specific to this receptor: Several of the top co-occurrence clusters appeared to be linked to parvovirus B19, influenza, CMV and Epstein-Barr virus, according to a later analysis. This cohort had only TCR beta chains sequenced, and the lack of alpha or paired-chain data limited which features could be detected. Because some donors lacked HLA typing at each locus, the association tests relied only on the typed subset. In an earlier analysis of some 500 of the donors, most TCR beta V segments appeared in productive rearrangements about 87% or about 30% of the time, broadly matching IMGT annotations. Correlated functional status among segregating V segments might be attributable to linkage disequilibrium, but an unknown experimental factor could not be ruled out. In a later analysis, most CMV-associated TCR beta chains were found to appear HLA-restricted, with HLA associations seemingly driven largely by CMV exposure. The earlier analysis of approximately 590 of the donors excluded around 17 rarely observed V segments, including chromosome 9 orphons, because counts were too low. Roughly uniform sequencing depth across donors was assumed in presence/absence analyses, although this assumption may not hold. Strong co-occurrence of HLA alleles, especially DR and DQ, made assigning TCR associations to individual alleles difficult. In both the original and validation cohorts, the classifier was reported to diagnose cytomegalovirus status with high specificity and sensitivity. The 87-base-pair reads could not distinguish some IMGT-functional V segments, including TRBV6-2 and TRBV6-3, so those segments were excluded. Immune exposure information for the cohort was limited to CMV serostatus. In a later genetic analysis, a missense DCLRE1C variant was associated with V-gene and J-gene trimming of TCR beta chains, and the association was replicated in an independent cohort. In a later analysis, the rate of TCR association differed among HLA loci, with DRB1 alleles having the most associated TCRs and HLA-C alleles having the fewest. The authors suggested that the approach could potentially be generalized to other disease states and immunological phenotypes. A total of fewer than 200 TCR beta chains were listed by the study as associated with cytomegalovirus. According to a later genetic analysis, donors in an Asian-associated ancestry cluster had fewer N-insertions in productive TCRs than the approximately 710-donor mean. In a later analysis, some 17,000 TCR beta sequences were associated with specific HLA alleles at a false discovery rate of 0.05. A further reported finding was that TCR beta sequences accurately predicted the HLA-A and HLA-B alleles for most subjects in the first cohort. In vitro tests confirmed that a few of the cytomegalovirus-associated TCR beta chains recognize cytomegalovirus antigens. The sequencing pipeline was judged likely to have produced a cluster of highly shared sequence variants as a technical artifact. Most TCR sequences were observed very rarely across donors, whereas some public TCRs were present in many individuals. In a later analysis, HLA-associated TCR beta chains showed more clonal expansion and lower generation probabilities than non-associated chains that were equally common.

Concerning this clone: The specificity of this receptor is unknown. Base qualities are not at hand, and no much larger clone is one base apart.

The cohort consisted of 600 or so healthy bone marrow donors. At the time of sampling, every cohort member was nominally healthy, though immune exposures that went unrecorded were likely present. The donor was CMV seronegative and was included in the group of 352 seronegative cohort members. Every donor gave a peripheral blood sample, and the peripheral blood mononuclear cells from that sample were used for TCR beta sequencing. Genomic DNA extraction from the blood cell samples was performed with the Qiagen DNeasy Blood Extraction Kit. Via the germline V gene (reference sequence), CDR1 is GTSNPN and CDR2 SVGIG. The CDR3 goes from the cysteine to the phenylalanine over 13 residues. Only the CDR3 DNA is retained, 39 bases long and in frame from the first base. The V end loses 3 bases and the J end loses 1 base, and a stretch of 9 bases separates them.

The chain was built from TRBV30 and TRBJ1-1; too little of a D gene remains to name it. Sequences were obtained from PBMCs. This receptor was obtained from a young man in good health and CMV-seronegative. Here is the DNA: TGTGCCTGGAGCGCGGGGAAGAACACTGAAGCTTTCTTT. Its translation is CAWSAGKNTEAFF.